This T cell receptor beta chain comes out of a study of shared clonotypes between healthy human individuals. As regards this clone: This CDR3 is also generated by other DNA sequences in the sample.

The CDR3 is 13 amino acids. V lost 2 bases, J lost 0 bases, and 6 bases lay in between. Per the germline V gene, CDR1 is SGHRS and CDR2 is YFSETQ. CD45RO-negative cells were positively selected for CCR7, leaving out terminally differentiated effector memory CD45RA+ cells. The repertoire was sequenced with immunoSEQ multiplex PCR; TCRdb's copy has only in-frame clones and lacks some. The sample lists hundreds of thousands of clones, about 96% occurring once. The V call is TRBV5-1, the J call TRBJ2-7; D not certain. The specimen sequenced was naive CD8+ T cells sorted from blood. The TCR comes from a woman in her twenties or thirties in good health. The CDR3 loop is CASSFTSSYEQYF. For the CDR3, the DNA is TGCGCCAGCAGCTTTACGTCCTCCTACGAGCAGTACTTC.